The clone carrying this T cell receptor beta chain was detected only a few times. The antigen remains undetermined. V was clipped by 6 bases and J by 7 bases; unmatched bases: 7. This CDR3 region has 14 residues. The germline CDR1 and CDR2 sequences are MNHEY and SVGAGI. The data originate from a study of cytomegalovirus exposure and HLA in healthy donors. Study results and limitations: In vitro checks showed that three CMV-associated chains really do target CMV antigens. High sensitivity and specificity were reportedly achieved when the classifier diagnosed cytomegalovirus status. Sequencing likely generated an artifact that appeared as a cluster of highly shared sequence variants.

The primer mix had 60 Vbeta and 13 Jbeta primers. Assay: immunoSEQ multiplex PCR; the TCRdb copy retains only in-frame clones and omits some. The sample records over 120,000 clones, just under 85% being singletons. The TCR comes from a man aged 25 to 45 in good health and CMV-seropositive. The V gene is TRBV6-5, the J gene TRBJ1-1; 11 bases are shared with TRBD1. Sequenced input: PBMCs. The CDR3 reads CASSWDRGTGEAFF. For the CDR3, the DNA is TGTGCCAGCAGCTGGGACAGGGGGACTGGTGAAGCTTTCTTT.